This TCR beta chain was sequenced during a study of naive and memory T cell subsets (dated by TCRdb to 2016 to 2017). Notes on the research overall: In the figure summarizing the skin biopsy and whole blood samples, some 10 blood donors, 7 tuberculin skin test biopsies and 3 saline control biopsies were reported. PCR2 was typically a SYBR Green qPCR stopped at a set threshold; low-input samples could instead use end-point PCR (approximately 6 cycles).

This clonotype was found many times. Its antigen is not yet known. No much larger clone exists at a distance of one base, and base qualities are not known. Overall study results and their limits: The RNA-based method was acknowledged as potentially sensitive to TCR transcript changes with T cell activation and differentiation.

V loses 4 bases of germline sequence and J loses 11 bases, and the interval between the two ends is 18 bases. Including the terminal cysteine and phenylalanine, the CDR3 comprises 14 residues. Only the CDR3 DNA is retained, 42 bases long and in frame from the first base. CDR1 MNHNS and CDR2 SASEGT were looked up in the germline V gene. The receptor library was made with 5' RACE. The ligated cDNA was amplified in four rounds of PCR with nested alpha and beta constant region primers together with the SP2 primer. For the blood and skin samples, reverse transcription of TCR RNA was done with SuperScript IV along with alpha and beta constant region primers. An oligonucleotide carrying the Illumina SP2 primer and a UMI was ligated to the cDNA 3' end using T4 RNA ligase 1. The 12-nucleotide UMI consisted of two random hexamers with an eight-base spacer between the hexamers to prevent hairpin formation. From the second PCR onward, TCR alpha and beta chain libraries were processed separately, and dual indexing was applied for multiplexing. After pooling, the indexed libraries were analyzed by capillary electrophoresis and sequenced on either an Illumina MiSeq or NextSeq. PhiX DNA at roughly 5-7% was added to the libraries to raise base diversity and improve cluster recognition. The paper's data handling went like this. UMIs were extracted from read 2 by Demultiplexor and combined with the TCR sequence from read 1, and reads were split according to sample indices. Decombinator identified V and J genes and V-J junctions, assigning each TCR a five-part identifier including V and J deletions. Collapsinator relied on UMIs to correct both sequencing errors and PCR amplification heterogeneity, producing a UMI-based abundance for each TCR. CDR3Translator converted identifiers to nucleotide sequence, translated to amino acids, and extracted CDR3 regions using terminal motifs. Error-corrected counts of alpha and beta TCRs from blood and skin were compared after being normalized to the amount of input RNA. The public reads were reanalyzed by TCRdb: fastp trimming at Q25, MiXCR alignment, in-frame beta chains only. Entries that share a CDR3 protein sequence are merged under the most common genes and DNA. The V and J calls come from TCRdb's annotation, not from the publication. The sample table holds about 56,000 distinct CDR3 sequences, of which under 10% were seen once. Of the sample, roughly 8.9% falls within the top ten clones.

Using 3' ligation of a UMI-containing oligonucleotide to TCR cDNA, the study laid out a robust and sensitive protocol to amplify, sequence and analyze TCRs. For whole blood analysis, roughly 2.4 ml of peripheral blood was drawn from adult healthy volunteers into Tempus tubes, and RNA was extracted according to the manufacturer's instructions. Total RNA, without cell sorting, was DNase treated with RQ1 DNase before reverse transcription, targeting roughly 1 to 1000 ng input. Libraries were prepared from skin biopsies and whole blood to test how robust the pipeline was in samples where T cells are a minority population.

This clonotype was sampled from a female donor in good health. This sequence uses TRBV6-1 and TRBJ1-5; the D gene is perhaps TRBD1, from 6 matching bases. At the DNA level, the sequence is TGTGCCAGCAGTGTGGGCAGGGGCCTCTTTTCCCAGCATTTT. It is translated as CASSVGRGLFSQHF.